This T cell receptor beta chain is drawn from a study of T cell responses to AZD1222 COVID-19 vaccine. CDR3 length equals 15 residues. Trimming took 3 bases from V and 1 from J; bases not matched to a gene: 5. Germline V gene sequence: CDR1 LGHDT, CDR2 YNNKEL (reference sequence). Pooling was applied to second doses at about 4 or about 12 weeks. The data were produced by immunoSEQ multiplex PCR, yet TCRdb's version contains in-frame clones alone and is incomplete. In the table there are about 34,000 clones, 70% to 80% of which are singletons. Of note for this clone: Antigen: not known.

Study-wide results and limits: At 160-218 and 743-854, vaccine-associated CD4 TCRs were dominant, and they spanned spike. It was only 6 or 7 AZD1222 recipients who were seropositive at baseline. It was only after the peak T cell response that any repertoires were sampled.

The sequences come from peripheral blood, collected 28 days after the second AZD1222 dose. The receptor was isolated from an adult who received the AZD1222 COVID-19 vaccine. The chain couples TRBV3-1 (or the pseudogene TRBV3-2) to TRBJ1-1; 7 bases fit TRBD1. The CDR3 loop reads CASSQTGQTNTEAFF. As DNA, the CDR3 is TGTGCCAGCAGCCAGACGGGACAGACGAACACTGAAGCTTTCTTT.